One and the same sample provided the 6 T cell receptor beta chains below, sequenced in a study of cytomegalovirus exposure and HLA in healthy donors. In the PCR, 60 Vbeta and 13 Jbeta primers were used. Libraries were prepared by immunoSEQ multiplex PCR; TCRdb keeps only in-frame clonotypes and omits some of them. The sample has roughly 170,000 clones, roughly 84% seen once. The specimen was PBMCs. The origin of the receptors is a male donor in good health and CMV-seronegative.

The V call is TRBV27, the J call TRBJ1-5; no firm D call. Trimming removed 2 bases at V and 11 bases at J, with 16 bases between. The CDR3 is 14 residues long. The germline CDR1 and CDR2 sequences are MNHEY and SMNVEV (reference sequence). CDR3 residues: CASSLGRQLGTQHF. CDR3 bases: TGTGCCAGCAGTTTAGGCCGCCAACTCGGGACCCAGCATTTT.

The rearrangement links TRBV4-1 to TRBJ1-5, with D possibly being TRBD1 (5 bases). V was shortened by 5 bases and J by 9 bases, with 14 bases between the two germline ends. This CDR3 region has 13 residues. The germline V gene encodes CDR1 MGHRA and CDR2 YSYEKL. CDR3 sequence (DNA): TGCGCCAGCAGCGGGGGTGTGGGAGGGCCCCAGCATTTT. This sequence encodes CASSGGVGGPQHF.

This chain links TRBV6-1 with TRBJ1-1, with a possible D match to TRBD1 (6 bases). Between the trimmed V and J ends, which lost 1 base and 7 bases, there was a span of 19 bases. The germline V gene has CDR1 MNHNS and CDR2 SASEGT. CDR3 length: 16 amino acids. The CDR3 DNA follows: TGTGCCAGCAGTGAAGGTCGGCAGGGATCCAGGGGTGAAGCTTTCTTT. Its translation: CASSEGRQGSRGEAFF.

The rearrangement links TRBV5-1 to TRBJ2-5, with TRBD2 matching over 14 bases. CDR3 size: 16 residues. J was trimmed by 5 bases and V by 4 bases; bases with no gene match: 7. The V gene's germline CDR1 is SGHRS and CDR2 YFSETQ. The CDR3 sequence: CASSPTSGGAWETQYF. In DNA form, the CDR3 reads TGCGCCAGCAGCCCGACTAGCGGGGGGGCATGGGAGACCCAGTACTTC.

The CDR3 bases are TGTGCCAGTACCCTCGCCGGGACAGGGGGTCATGGCTACACCTTC. Protein: CASTLAGTGGHGYTF. V gene TRBV19 combines with J gene TRBJ1-2; 11 bases match TRBD1. The CDR3 spans 15 residues. Looked up from germline, CDR1 is LNHDA and CDR2 is SQIVND (reference sequence). The V and J ends lost 7 bases and 6 bases, in that order; junction bases with no gene match: 10.

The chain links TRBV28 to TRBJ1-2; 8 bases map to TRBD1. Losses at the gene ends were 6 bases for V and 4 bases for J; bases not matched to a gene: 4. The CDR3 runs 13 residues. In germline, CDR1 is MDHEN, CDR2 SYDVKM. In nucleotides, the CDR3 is TGTGCCAGCAGCCCGGGACAGGTCTATGGCTACACCTTC. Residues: CASSPGQVYGYTF.